A few counts support the clone carrying this T cell receptor beta chain. Amplified TCR beta CDR3 regions came from RNA transcripts. An initial round of RT-PCR targeting the TCR CDR3 relied on the HTBI primer set. TCRdb fed the multiplex PCR reads into MiXCR, producing one record per CDR3 protein. The repertoire holds approximately 210,000 distinct CDR3 sequences, with about a sixth as singletons. The source of the sample is a study of T cells in Graves' hyperthyroidism and ophthalmopathy. It was uncontrolled infection, other autoimmune disease, pregnancy or lactation that excluded patients. The V gene end was trimmed by 9 bases and the J gene end by 4 bases; junction bases not matched to a gene: 11. The germline V gene has CDR1 MNHNS and CDR2 SASEGT. This CDR3 spans 14 amino acids.

This chain uses TRBV6-1 with TRBJ1-2; 7 bases are a match to TRBD1. The sequencing input was blood. This TCR was sampled from a man in his fifties with Graves' hyperthyroidism. The CDR3: CASLDRDRVYGYTF. The CDR3 DNA sequence: TGTGCCAGTCTCGACCGGGACAGAGTCTATGGCTACACCTTC.